This entry lists 29 T cell receptor beta chains sequenced from one sample in a study of T cell repertoires in cytomegalovirus infection. TCRdb independently ran MiXCR on the reads; one entry per CDR3 protein. This table holds over 300,000 distinct CDR3 sequences, about 17% found once. Sequences were obtained from PBMCs. The receptor source for this set is a human donor in good health (CMV status not recorded). Some clones in this sample may be carry-over from other donors' samples.

V usage is TRBV19 and J usage is TRBJ2-2; D not resolved. This CDR3 is 14 amino acids long. The germline V gene encodes CDR1 LNHDA and CDR2 SQIVND (reference sequence). V gave up 9 bases and J gave up 2 bases, with 13 bases separating them. The CDR3 sequence: CASRFGVNTGELFF. CDR3 in DNA: TGTGCCAGCAGGTTCGGAGTAAACACCGGGGAGCTGTTTTTT.

This clonotype was seen only a few times. The rearrangement links TRBV6-1 to TRBJ1-1; possibly TRBD1 for D (5 bases). Trimming shortened V by 6 bases and J by 1 base, and 24 bases separated the two germline ends. This CDR3 contains 18 residues. In germline, CDR1 is MNHNS, CDR2 SASEGT. CDR3 sequence: CASSQNKQGTSQNTEAFF. The DNA for the CDR3 is TGTGCCAGCAGCCAAAACAAGCAGGGAACATCCCAGAACACTGAAGCTTTCTTT.

The sample holds a few counts of this clonotype. Written as DNA, the CDR3 is TGTGCCAGCAGTCGAGGGACAGGGAACTATGGCTACACCTTC. Its translation is CASSRGTGNYGYTF. The chain uses TRBV7-6 and TRBJ1-2, with 9 nucleotides matching TRBD1. Trimming took 6 bases from V and 2 from J; bases not matched to a gene: 4. Per the germline V gene, CDR1 is SGHVS and CDR2 is FNYEAQ. The CDR3 has 14 amino acids.

This clonotype was recorded many times. The genes are TRBV4-1 and TRBJ2-1, with no clear D. The CDR3 covers 16 residues. CDR1 and CDR2 from the germline V gene are MGHRA and YSYEKL. V lost 0 bases and J 0 bases, leaving 9 bases between the germline ends. The CDR3 sequence: CASSQDVPGSYNEQFF. The CDR3 DNA reads as TGCGCCAGCAGCCAAGATGTTCCGGGCTCCTACAATGAGCAGTTCTTC.

This clonotype was picked up a small number of times. The chain has TRBV6-2 or TRBV6-3 and TRBJ2-7; no firm D call. Trimming stripped 6 bases from V and 5 bases from J, with 17 bases between. Germline V gives CDR1 MNHEY, CDR2 SVGEGT. The CDR3 is 14 residues long. The CDR3 spells CASSLHRRSNEQYF. DNA for the CDR3: TGTGCCAGCAGCCTACACCGCAGGAGCAACGAGCAGTACTTC.

The chain carries TRBV28 and TRBJ2-7; TRBD1 aligns across 9 bases. Germline trimming cut 7 bases from V and 2 bases from J; bases unmatched to any gene: 3. The germline V gene has CDR1 MDHEN and CDR2 SYDVKM. The CDR3 spans 13 residues. The CDR3 sequence is CASMGQGPYEQYF. The CDR3 bases are TGTGCCAGCATGGGACAGGGCCCCTACGAGCAGTACTTC.

This chain links TRBV11-2 with TRBJ1-4; the D is unclear. Germline-derived CDR1 and CDR2 are SGHAT and FQNNGV. The V end lost 0 bases, the J end lost 8 bases, and 7 bases lay between the germline ends. This CDR3 is built from 13 residues. CDR3 DNA: TGTGCCAGCAGCTTAGATGGATGGGAAAAACTGTTTTTT. Protein: CASSLDGWEKLFF.

This clonotype was counted many times. This chain uses TRBV5-1 with TRBJ2-2, with D possibly matching TRBD1 (6 bases). V lost 4 bases and J 0 bases, leaving 10 bases between the germline ends. Per the germline V gene, CDR1 is SGHRS and CDR2 is YFSETQ. There are 15 residues in the CDR3. For the CDR3, the DNA is TGCGCCAGCAGCCCTTGGGGGCCGAACACCGGGGAGCTGTTTTTT. Amino acids: CASSPWGPNTGELFF.

Many counts were recorded for this clonotype. V and J are TRBV6-2 or TRBV6-3 and TRBJ2-1; TRBD1 aligns across 8 bases. There are 15 residues in the CDR3. V lost 6 bases and J lost 7; bases outside the gene matches: 11. From germline, CDR1 is MNHEY and CDR2 SVGEGT. CDR3 bases: TGTGCCAGCAGCGGCAACAGGGGGGCGATAAATGAGCAGTTCTTC. This translates into CASSGNRGAINEQFF.

The chain couples TRBV2 to TRBJ1-2, with D tentatively TRBD1 (6 bases). The germline gives CDR1 SNHLY, CDR2 FYNNEI. Trimming pared 4 bases from V and 13 bases from J, leaving 22 bases between. The length of the CDR3 is 14 residues. The CDR3: CASSARQVNPSVTF. The CDR3 DNA is TGTGCCAGCAGTGCCCGACAGGTCAATCCCTCCGTCACCTTC. Full variable domain (rest looked up from reference TRBV2 and TRBJ1-2): EPEVTQTPSHQVTQMGQEVILRCVPISNHLYFYWYRQILGQKVEFLVSFYNNEISEKSEIFDDQFSVERPDGSNFTLKIRSTKLEDSAMYFCASSARQVNPSVTFGSGTRLTVV.

This clonotype was seen a handful of times. This chain connects TRBV5-1 to TRBJ2-3, with TRBD2 identical over 10 bases. V trimming: 1 base; J trimming: 5 bases; junction bases outside the gene matches: 7. This CDR3 is 16 amino acids long. Germline CDR1 and CDR2: SGHRS and YFSETQ. The CDR3 sequence is CASSLSAGGPGDTQYF. The CDR3 coding sequence is TGCGCCAGCAGCTTGTCAGCGGGGGGGCCGGGAGATACGCAGTATTTT.

This clonotype was found many times. The chain couples TRBV7-4 to TRBJ2-1, with a weak D call TRBD1 (6 bases). Germline V gene lookup returns CDR1 SGHVT and CDR2 SQSDAQ. Trimming left V 5 bases short and J 9 bases short, with 29 bases between. The CDR3 totals 18 residues. The CDR3 nucleotides read TGTGCCAGCAGCACCATAAATTGCAGGACAGCCCCCGAATGTGAGCAGTTCTTC. Translating gives CASSTINCRTAPECEQFF.

This clonotype has at least ten counts. The chain combines TRBV7-9 with TRBJ2-2; 8 bases map to TRBD1. V gave up 5 bases and J gave up 2 bases; unmatched junction bases: 4. The length of the CDR3 is 15 residues. Germline assignment: CDR1 SEHNR and CDR2 FQNEAQ (reference sequence). CDR3 in amino acids: CASSPTGVNTGELFF. The CDR3 coding sequence is TGTGCCAGCAGCCCGACAGGGGTTAACACCGGGGAGCTGTTTTTT. Together with reference TRBV7-9 and TRBJ2-2, the CDR3 gives the full variable domain: DTGVSQNPRHKITKRGQNVTFRCDPISEHNRLYWYRQTLGQGPEFLTYFQNEAQLEKSRLLSDRFSAERPKGSFSTLEIQRTEQGDSAMYLCASSPTGVNTGELFFGEGSRLTVL.

This chain connects TRBV19 to TRBJ1-2, with D perhaps TRBD1 (6 bases). Trimming took 6 bases from V and 3 from J, leaving 14 bases between them. CDR1 is LNHDA, CDR2 SQIVND, per germline (reference sequence). The CDR3 consists of 14 residues. The CDR3 region is CASSQTDSHYGYTF. The CDR3 coding sequence is TGTGCCAGTAGCCAGACGGACAGTCACTATGGCTACACCTTC.

This clonotype was counted only a few times. V is TRBV4-3 and J is TRBJ1-2, with TRBD1 as a possible D gene (5 bases). V was trimmed by 0 bases and J by 6 bases, leaving 11 bases between them. Per the germline V gene, CDR1 is LGHNA and CDR2 is YSLEER. There are 14 residues in the CDR3. The CDR3 DNA is TGCGCCAGCAGCCAAGATCGACCAGGGAATGGCTACACCTTC. Amino acid sequence: CASSQDRPGNGYTF.

This sequence joins TRBV29-1 and TRBJ2-7; possibly TRBD1 for D (6 bases). This CDR3 spans 11 amino acids. Germline CDR1 is SQVTM and CDR2 is ANQGSEA. V dropped 5 bases and J dropped 7 bases, with 12 bases sitting between them. CDR3 protein: CSVSTGWEQYF. CDR3 nucleotides: TGCAGCGTTTCCACAGGGTGGGAGCAGTACTTC.

In its sample, this clonotype was seen many times. The chain recombines TRBV7-2 with TRBJ2-6, with 7 bases that match TRBD2. The CDR3 length is 16 residues. Trimming took 5 bases from V and 0 from J; bases not matched to a gene: 4. Germline V CDR1 and CDR2: SGHTA, FQGNSA. The CDR3 DNA reads TGTGCCAGCAGCCTCGGGGGGATCTCTGGGGCCAACGTCCTGACTTTC. Encoded protein: CASSLGGISGANVLTF.

This clonotype showed up just once. The chain combines TRBV19 with TRBJ1-1; D is ambiguous. This CDR3 has 15 residues. Trimming took off 4 bases at V and 5 bases at J, with 17 bases between the two ends. Looked up from germline, CDR1 is LNHDA and CDR2 is SQIVND (reference sequence). This chain's CDR3 is CASSNLPLAGTEAFF. The DNA of the CDR3 is TGTGCCAGTAGTAACCTGCCTTTAGCGGGGACTGAAGCTTTCTTT.

The sample holds many counts of this clonotype. The chain combines TRBV7-2 with TRBJ2-3, with 10 bases identical to TRBD2. This CDR3 comprises 17 residues. The junction had 8 bases not matched to a gene; V was cut back by 3 bases and J by 2 bases. CDR1 is SGHTA and CDR2 is FQGNSA in the germline V gene. The CDR3 sequence is CASSFFLAGVSTDTQYF. The CDR3 DNA reads TGTGCCAGCAGCTTTTTTCTAGCGGGGGTATCCACAGATACGCAGTATTTT.

This clonotype occurred a few times. As the CDR3 is not closed by the conserved phenylalanine or tryptophan, this likely results from a read error. The DNA is omitted, as the CDR3 cannot be located on it reliably, and the CDR3 follows TCRdb's listing. The rearrangement joins TRBV12-3 or TRBV12-4 to TRBJ2-1; the tabulated D call, TRBD1, remains unverified against the DNA. The CDR3 spans 12 amino acids, including both terminal residues. Here the CDR3 reads CASSLGDRPRFL.

The V gene is TRBV20-1, the J gene TRBJ1-2; D is perhaps TRBD1 (6 bases). Trimming pared 0 bases from V and 4 bases from J, leaving 15 bases between. The CDR3 covers 15 residues. The germline V gene has CDR1 DFQATT and CDR2 SNEGSKA (reference sequence). CDR3 nucleotide sequence: TGCAGTGCTAGAGATACATCCCCAGGGGTCTATGGCTACACCTTC. As protein: CSARDTSPGVYGYTF.

This clonotype has just a few counts. V is TRBV6-1 and J is TRBJ2-5; TRBD1 aligns across 9 bases. Germline V gene lookup returns CDR1 MNHNS and CDR2 SASEGT. J was trimmed by 4 bases and V by 5 bases; bases with no gene match: 11. The CDR3 has 16 amino acids. The CDR3 region has the DNA TGTGCCAGCAGTTCAAGACGGGACAGGGTCCGAGAGACCCAGTACTTC. Protein product: CASSSRRDRVRETQYF.

This clonotype was found many times. V is TRBV6-6 and J is TRBJ1-1, with no clear D. This CDR3 has 11 amino acids. CDR1 is MNHNY, CDR2 SVGAGI, per germline (reference sequence). Between the trimmed V and J ends, which lost 0 bases and 10 bases, there was a span of 6 bases. CDR3 amino acids: CASSYSIAAFF. In DNA form, the CDR3 reads TGTGCCAGCAGTTACTCGATTGCAGCTTTCTTT.

The CDR3 region has the DNA TGTGCCAGCAGCCGGACACCTAAAGAGACCCAGTACTTC. Translated, it gives CASSRTPKETQYF. The J gene is TRBJ2-5, the V gene TRBV9, with D possibly TRBD1 on 5 matching bases. Germline V CDR1 and CDR2: SGDLS, YYNGEE. The length of the CDR3 is 13 residues. V lost 4 bases and J 3 bases, leaving 10 bases between the germline ends.

A few counts support this clonotype. The chain couples TRBV19 to TRBJ2-3; perhaps TRBD1 as D (6 bases). CDR1 is LNHDA, CDR2 SQIVND, per germline (reference sequence). V was shortened by 8 bases and J by 2 bases, with 14 bases between the two germline ends. The CDR3 is 14 amino acids. This CDR3 is CASGGRGFTDTQYF. CDR3 bases: TGTGCCAGTGGTGGCAGGGGCTTCACAGATACGCAGTATTTT.

The V and J genes are TRBV7-2 and TRBJ1-2; 9 bases are shared with TRBD1. The CDR3 extends over 14 amino acids. CDR1 and CDR2 from the germline V gene are SGHTA and FQGNSA. J was trimmed by 8 bases and V by 5 bases; bases with no gene match: 9. CDR3 in DNA: TGTGCCAGCAGCCCAGCCGGGACAGGGTTCGGCTACACCTTC. Translation: CASSPAGTGFGYTF.

The chain couples TRBV20-1 to TRBJ1-5; no clear D gene. Germline values: CDR1 DFQATT, CDR2 SNEGSKA (reference sequence). Trimming left V 0 bases short and J 0 bases short, with 18 bases between. The CDR3 consists of 18 residues. The CDR3 spells CSARDLTLGPHSNQPQHF. Written as DNA, the CDR3 is TGCAGTGCTAGAGATCTGACCCTAGGGCCCCATAGCAATCAGCCCCAGCATTTT.

This chain joins TRBV5-1 and TRBJ2-1; 8 positions agree with TRBD1. V trimming: 0 bases; J trimming: 8 bases; junction bases outside the gene matches: 7. The CDR3 is made up of 15 amino acids. Looked up from germline, CDR1 is SGHRS and CDR2 is YFSETQ. The CDR3 here is CASSLGQGSHDEQFF. Here the CDR3 DNA reads TGCGCCAGCAGCTTGGGACAGGGGAGCCACGATGAGCAGTTCTTC.

A word on this clonotype: One end of the junction is discordant with germline, which a read error may explain. The gene calls are TRBV7-2 and TRBJ1-2; TRBD1 is a possible D gene (5 bases). This CDR3 has 14 amino acids. Germline V gives CDR1 SGHTA, CDR2 FQGNSA. The CDR3: CASRLGTFNYGYTF. The CDR3 nucleotides read TGTGCCAGCAGATTAGGGACGTTTAACTATGGCTACACCTTC. Full variable domain (remainder filled in from reference TRBV7-2 and TRBJ1-2): GAGVSQSPSNKVTEKGKDVELRCDPISGHTALYWYRQSLGQGLEFLIYFQGNSAPDKSGLPSDRFSAERTGGSVSTLTIQRTQQEDSAVYLCASRLGTFNYGYTFGSGTRLTVV.